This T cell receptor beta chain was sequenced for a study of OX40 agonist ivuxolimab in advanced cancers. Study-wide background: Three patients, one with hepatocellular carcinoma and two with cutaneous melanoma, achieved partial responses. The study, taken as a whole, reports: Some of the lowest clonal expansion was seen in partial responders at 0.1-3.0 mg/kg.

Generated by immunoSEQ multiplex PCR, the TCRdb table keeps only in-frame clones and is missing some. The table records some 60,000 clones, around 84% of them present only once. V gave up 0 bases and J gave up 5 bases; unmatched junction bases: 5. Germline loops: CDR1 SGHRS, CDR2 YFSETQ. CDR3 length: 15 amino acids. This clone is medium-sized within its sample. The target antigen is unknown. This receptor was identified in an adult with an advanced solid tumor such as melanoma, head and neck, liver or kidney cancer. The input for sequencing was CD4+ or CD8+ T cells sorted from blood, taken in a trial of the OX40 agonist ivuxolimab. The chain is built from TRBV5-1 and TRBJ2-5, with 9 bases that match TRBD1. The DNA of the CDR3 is TGCGCCAGCAGCTTGGGGACAGGGGATGGGGAGACCCAGTACTTC. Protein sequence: CASSLGTGDGETQYF.